The clone carrying this T cell receptor beta chain appeared a few times. The CDR3 has 14 amino acids. Trimming shortened V by 1 base and J by 3 bases, and 6 bases separated the two germline ends. Per the germline V gene, CDR1 is SGHNT and CDR2 is YENEEA. The immunoSEQ assay was v3. Clones were sequenced by immunoSEQ multiplex PCR, and TCRdb holds only the in-frame ones, with some missing. The profile covers about 50,000 clones, with just over 70% appearing a single time and about 6% taken by the ten largest. The entry originates in a study of TIL therapy for anti-PD-1-resistant metastatic lung cancer. Documented time point: pre-treatment sample, taken before nivolumab and TIL therapy. Tumor tissue came from excised metastases, mostly pleural nodules or supraclavicular lymph nodes.

Sequencing used tumor tissue, obtained at baseline. This clonotype was sampled from a person between 25 and 80 years old with non-small cell lung cancer. The chain has TRBV11-3 and TRBJ1-4; D unresolved. In DNA, the CDR3 is TGTGCCAGCAGCTTAGCGGCAGCTAATGAAAAACTGTTTTTT. Amino acids: CASSLAAANEKLFF. Full variable domain (rest looked up from reference TRBV11-3 and TRBJ1-4): EAGVVQSPRYKIIEKKQPVAFWCNPISGHNTLYWYLQNLGQGPELLIRYENEEAVDDSQLPKDRFSAERLKGVDSTLKIQPAELGDSAVYLCASSLAAANEKLFFGSGTQLSVL.